This T cell receptor beta chain was recorded in a study of immune characterization of retroperitoneal liposarcoma. Each CDR3 protein gets one entry after TCRdb re-called the PCR reads with MiXCR. The sample has around 6,100 distinct CDR3 sequences, about 26% seen once; the top ten hold approximately 30%. This clonotype was seen ten or more times. The sequenced sample was tumor tissue. The source is a female donor with retroperitoneal liposarcoma.

The CDR3 DNA reads as TGTGCCAGCAGCTTCGAACCCCCCCAGGTGTCCTACAATGAGCAGTTCTTC. As protein: CASSFEPPQVSYNEQFF. The rearrangement links TRBV7-8 to TRBJ2-1; D remains ambiguous. V was clipped by 3 bases and J by 1 base, with 16 bases between them. CDR1 is SGHVS and CDR2 is FQNEAQ in the germline V gene. CDR3 size: 17 residues.